A selection of T cell receptor beta chains follows, all from one sample in a study of blood T cell repertoires in COVID-19. Only in-frame clones appear in the TCRdb table, and some are missing; sequencing was by immunoSEQ multiplex PCR. Of 300,000 to 350,000 clones in the sample, about 90% were seen once. The sequencing sample was made of PBMCs or T cells enriched from blood (not recorded which). Receptor source: a woman aged 30 to 39 who had recovered from COVID-19. Both conserved end residues are part of each CDR3. The D gene is left open where the match is weak. For some rows the clone size is stated as once, few or many, or as a class when expanded; others skip it.

cdr3_length | j_call | clone_size | d_call | v_call | cdr3_nt | cdr3_aa
15 | TRBJ2-5 | NA | TRBD2 | TRBV27 | TGTGCCAGCAGTTACCTTTCGGGGGGCCAAGAGACCCAGTACTTC | CASSYLSGGQETQYF
15 | TRBJ1-1 | NA | TRBD1 | TRBV14 | TGTGCCAGCACCCGATTTGGACAGGGAGACTCTGAAGCTTTCTTT | CASTRFGQGDSEAFF
17 | TRBJ2-2 | NA | NA | TRBV11-2 | TGTGCCAGCAGCGCTTATAGCGCCCCGGACTTTGCCGGGGAGCTGTTTTTT | CASSAYSAPDFAGELFF
13 | TRBJ1-4 | NA | NA | TRBV11-2 | TGTGCCAGCAGCACCCTAAGTACCCGAAAACTGTTTTTT | CASSTLSTRKLFF
15 | TRBJ2-7 | NA | NA | TRBV6-5 | TGTGCCAGCAGAAAAACAGGTTTAGGGCCCTACGAGCAGTACTTC | CASRKTGLGPYEQYF
14 | TRBJ2-1 | NA | NA | TRBV14 | TGTGCCAGCAGCCCCCCGGGTTCCTACAATGAGCAGTTCTTC | CASSPPGSYNEQFF
16 | TRBJ1-2 | NA | NA | TRBV24-1 | TGTGCCACCAGTGATCGGCGTGAGAGTGGAGGCTATGGCTACACCTTC | CATSDRRESGGYGYTF
13 | TRBJ1-1 | NA | NA | TRBV29-1 | TGCAGCGTAGAACAGGGAGGTGGCACTGAAGCTTTCTTT | CSVEQGGGTEAFF
16 | TRBJ1-3 | NA | NA | TRBV5-1 | TGCGCCAGCAGCCCTAACGTAGGGGACTCTGGAAACACCATATATTTT | CASSPNVGDSGNTIYF
15 | TRBJ1-5 | once | NA | TRBV28 | TGTGCCAGCAGTTCGGGGCGGGGCAGCAATCAGCCCCAGCATTTT | CASSSGRGSNQPQHF
13 | TRBJ2-3 | once | TRBD2 | TRBV3-1/TRBV3-2 | TGTGCCAGCAGCCGGGAGGGGACAGATACGCAGTATTTT | CASSREGTDTQYF
16 | TRBJ1-1 | NA | NA | TRBV7-9 | TGTGCCAGCAGCGCTATTCTGGGGCAGGCCTACACTGAAGCTTTCTTT | CASSAILGQAYTEAFF
13 | TRBJ1-2 | few | NA | TRBV2 | TGTGCCAGCACGGAGGGAATCTACTATGGCTACACCTTC | CASTEGIYYGYTF
14 | TRBJ1-5 | NA | TRBD1 | TRBV29-1 | TGCAGCGTTGGACAGGGAAGTAACAATCAGCCCCAGCATTTT | CSVGQGSNNQPQHF
15 | TRBJ1-1 | NA | TRBD1 | TRBV6-4 | TGTGCCAGCAGTGCGACCCTACAGGGGGCGACTGAAGCTTTCTTT | CASSATLQGATEAFF
15 | TRBJ1-6 | NA | TRBD1 | TRBV5-4 | TGTGCCAGCAGCCCGGGACAGGGGGCAAATTCACCCCTCCACTTT | CASSPGQGANSPLHF
15 | TRBJ1-6 | NA | TRBD1 | TRBV5-1 | TGCGCCAGCAGCGCGCAACCTACAGGGGATTCACCCCTCCACTTT | CASSAQPTGDSPLHF
16 | TRBJ1-4 | NA | TRBD1 | TRBV5-1 | TGCGCCAGCAGCTCACAGGGGCCCGCAACTAATGAAAAACTGTTTTTT | CASSSQGPATNEKLFF
15 | TRBJ1-5 | NA | TRBD1 | TRBV6-5 | TGTGCCAGCAGGGACAGGGGAGGCGGCAATCAGCCCCAGCATTTT | CASRDRGGGNQPQHF
14 | TRBJ1-2 | NA | TRBD1 | TRBV28 | TGTGCCAGCAGCCGACAGGGATTGGGCTATGGCTACACCTTC | CASSRQGLGYGYTF
20 | TRBJ1-1 | few | NA | TRBV28 | TGTGCCAGCAGCAATACCACAGGGTGGAGGTTTTTTGACCAGAACACTGAAGCTTTCTTT | CASSNTTGWRFFDQNTEAFF
15 | TRBJ1-4 | NA | NA | TRBV5-8 | TGTGCCAGCATCGATACAGAGGGTTGGAGTGAAAAACTGTTTTTT | CASIDTEGWSEKLFF
15 | TRBJ1-5 | NA | NA | TRBV9 | TGTGCCAGCAGCCGGTCAGGTTTTAGCAATCAGCCCCAGCATTTT | CASSRSGFSNQPQHF
18 | TRBJ1-2 | NA | TRBD1 | TRBV11-2 | TGTGCCAGCAGCTTAGATTTTGGGACAGGGACTACTAACTATGGCTACACCTTC | CASSLDFGTGTTNYGYTF
16 | TRBJ2-1 | NA | TRBD2 | TRBV19 | TGTGCCAGTACCCCAATTAGCGGGGGGACCTACAATGAGCAGTTCTTC | CASTPISGGTYNEQFF
15 | TRBJ2-1 | NA | TRBD2 | TRBV5-4 | TGTGCCAGCAGGAAGGGACTAGCAGGAGGAAATGAGCAGTTCTTC | CASRKGLAGGNEQFF
14 | TRBJ1-4 | NA | NA | TRBV7-9 | TGTGCCAGCAGCTTCGTACAGATTAATGAAAAACTGTTTTTT | CASSFVQINEKLFF
15 | TRBJ1-2 | NA | TRBD1 | TRBV30 | TGTGCCTACCCGGGACAGGGGGCTTTGAACTATGGCTACACCTTC | CAYPGQGALNYGYTF
12 | TRBJ2-7 | NA | NA | TRBV6-5 | TGTGCCAGCATGGCAGGGTGGGGCGAGCAGTACTTC | CASMAGWGEQYF
15 | TRBJ1-4 | once | TRBD1 | TRBV7-2 | TGTGCCAGCAGCACCGGGACAGGGGCTAATGAAAAACTGTTTTTT | CASSTGTGANEKLFF
13 | TRBJ1-1 | NA | NA | TRBV28 | TGTGCCAGCAGTCTACCAAGGAACACTGAAGCTTTCTTT | CASSLPRNTEAFF
18 | TRBJ2-1 | NA | TRBD2 | TRBV4-3 | TGCGCCAGCAGCCAAGCTAGCGGGGGGGGACTAGCCTACAATGAGCAGTTCTTC | CASSQASGGGLAYNEQFF
14 | TRBJ2-1 | few | TRBD2 | TRBV2 | TGTGCCAGCACCAGGACTAGCGGAAACAATGAGCAGTTCTTC | CASTRTSGNNEQFF
14 | TRBJ1-1 | NA | TRBD1 | TRBV2 | TGTGCCAGCATCCTAGGAGGACAGGGTACTGAAGCTTTCTTT | CASILGGQGTEAFF
17 | TRBJ2-6 | NA | TRBD1 | TRBV19 | TGTGCCAGTAGTATAGCGGGACAGGGTCCTGGGGCCAACGTCCTGACTTTC | CASSIAGQGPGANVLTF
12 | TRBJ1-4 | once | NA | TRBV6-9 | TGTGCCAGCAGTTCCATGACAGAAAAACTGTTTTTT | CASSSMTEKLFF
13 | TRBJ1-2 | NA | TRBD1 | TRBV25-1 | TGTGCCAGCAGTGCCGGACAGGGCTATGGCTACACCTTC | CASSAGQGYGYTF
12 | TRBJ2-7 | NA | NA | TRBV18 | TGTGCCAGCTCACTAGAATCGTACGAGCAGTACTTC | CASSLESYEQYF
14 | TRBJ1-1 | NA | NA | TRBV7-9 | TGTGCCAGCAGCTTAGGAACTACGGTCACTGAAGCTTTCTTT | CASSLGTTVTEAFF
15 | TRBJ2-1 | NA | TRBD2 | TRBV19 | TGTGCCAGTAGGACTAGCGGGGGGGGTTACAATGAGCAGTTCTTC | CASRTSGGGYNEQFF